The present TCR beta chain was sequenced within a study of quantifying T cell responses using KT2 cells. Looking at the study overall: Reverse transcription used primers in the TCR alpha and beta constant regions.

KT2, a clone with a known TCR, was spiked into unfractionated PBMC. This clonotype was seen more than once but under ten times. Each cDNA got a UMI-containing oligo ligated at its 3' end. An equimolar mix of RC1.1 and RC1.2 primed the beta chain across TRBC1 and TRBC2. TCRdb processed the UMI-ligation and nested PCR reads anew with MiXCR; each CDR3 protein has one entry. The data show fewer than 50,000 distinct CDR3 sequences, around 10% seen once. The receptor comes from a human donor. Sequenced input: PBMCs spiked with cells of the T cell clone KT2.

CDR3 in amino acids: CASSNSDTQYF. Here the CDR3 DNA reads TGTGCCAGCAGTAATTCAGATACGCAGTATTTT. The chain carries TRBV6-2 or TRBV6-3 and TRBJ2-3, with D hard to call. The CDR3 totals 11 residues. Germline loops: CDR1 MNHEY, CDR2 SVGEGT. V gave up 5 bases and J gave up 4 bases, with 4 bases separating them.